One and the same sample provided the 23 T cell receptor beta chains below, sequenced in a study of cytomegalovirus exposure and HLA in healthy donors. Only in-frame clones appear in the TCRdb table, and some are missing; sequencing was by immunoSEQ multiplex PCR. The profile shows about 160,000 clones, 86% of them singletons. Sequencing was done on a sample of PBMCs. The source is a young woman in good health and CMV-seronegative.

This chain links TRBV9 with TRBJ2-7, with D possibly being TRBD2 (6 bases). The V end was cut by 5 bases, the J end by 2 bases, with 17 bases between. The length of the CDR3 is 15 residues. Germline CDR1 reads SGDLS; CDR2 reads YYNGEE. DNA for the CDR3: TGTGCCAGCAGTCGTCTCGGGACTGGGGCCTACGAGCAGTACTTC. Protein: CASSRLGTGAYEQYF. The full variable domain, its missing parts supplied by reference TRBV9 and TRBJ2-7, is DSGVTQTPKHLITATGQRVTLRCSPRSGDLSVYWYQQSLDQGLQFLIQYYNGEERAKGNILERFSAQQFPDLHSELNLSSLELGDSALYFCASSRLGTGAYEQYFGPGTRLTVT.

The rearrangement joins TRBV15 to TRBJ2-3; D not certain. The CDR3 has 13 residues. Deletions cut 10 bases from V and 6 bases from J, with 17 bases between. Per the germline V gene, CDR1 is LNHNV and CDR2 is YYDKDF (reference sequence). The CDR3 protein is CAIQSGSRDTQYF. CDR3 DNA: TGTGCCATTCAATCGGGTTCGCGGGATACGCAGTATTTT.

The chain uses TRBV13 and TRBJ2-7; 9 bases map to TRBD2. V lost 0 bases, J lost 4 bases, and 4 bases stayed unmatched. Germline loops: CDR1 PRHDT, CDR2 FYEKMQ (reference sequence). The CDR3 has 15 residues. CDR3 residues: CASSLGREGGYEQYF. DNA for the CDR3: TGTGCCAGCAGCTTAGGGCGGGAGGGCGGTTACGAGCAGTACTTC.

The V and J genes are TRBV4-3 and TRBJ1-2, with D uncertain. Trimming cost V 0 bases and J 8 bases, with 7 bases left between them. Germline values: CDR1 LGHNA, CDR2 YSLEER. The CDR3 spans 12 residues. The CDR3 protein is CASSQDRGGYTF. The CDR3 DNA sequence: TGCGCCAGCAGCCAAGACCGAGGCGGCTACACCTTC.

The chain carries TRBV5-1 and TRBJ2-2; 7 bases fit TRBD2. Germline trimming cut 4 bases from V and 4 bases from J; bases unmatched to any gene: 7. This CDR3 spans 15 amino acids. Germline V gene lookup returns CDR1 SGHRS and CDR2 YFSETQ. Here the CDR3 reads CASSLSGHGTGELFF. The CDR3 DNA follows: TGCGCCAGCAGCCTTAGCGGGCACGGCACCGGGGAGCTGTTTTTT.

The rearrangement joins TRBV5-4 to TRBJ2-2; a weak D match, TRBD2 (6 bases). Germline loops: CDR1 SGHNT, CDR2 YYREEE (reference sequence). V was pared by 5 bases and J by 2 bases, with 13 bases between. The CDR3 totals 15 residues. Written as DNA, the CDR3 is TGTGCCAGCAGATCGGGACTTATAAACACCGGGGAGCTGTTTTTT. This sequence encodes CASRSGLINTGELFF.

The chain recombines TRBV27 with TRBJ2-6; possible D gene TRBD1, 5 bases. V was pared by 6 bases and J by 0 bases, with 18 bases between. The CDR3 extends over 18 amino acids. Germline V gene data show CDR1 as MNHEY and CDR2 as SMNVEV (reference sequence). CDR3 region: CASRPSGYLGSGANVLTF. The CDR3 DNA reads TGTGCCAGCAGGCCATCAGGGTACCTAGGCTCTGGGGCCAACGTCCTGACTTTC.

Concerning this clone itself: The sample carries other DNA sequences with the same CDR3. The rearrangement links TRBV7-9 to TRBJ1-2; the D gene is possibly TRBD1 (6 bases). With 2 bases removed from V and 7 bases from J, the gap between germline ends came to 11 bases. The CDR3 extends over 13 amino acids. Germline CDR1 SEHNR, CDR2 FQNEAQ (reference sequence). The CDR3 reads CASSLPGGSGYTF. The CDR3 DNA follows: TGTGCCAGCAGCTTACCGGGGGGCTCTGGCTACACCTTC.

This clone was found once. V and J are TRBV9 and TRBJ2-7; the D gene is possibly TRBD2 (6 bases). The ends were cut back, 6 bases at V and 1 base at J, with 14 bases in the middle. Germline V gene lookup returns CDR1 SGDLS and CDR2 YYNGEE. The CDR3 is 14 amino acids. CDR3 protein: CASNPSERSYEQYF. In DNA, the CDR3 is TGTGCCAGCAACCCTAGCGAAAGGTCCTACGAGCAGTACTTC.

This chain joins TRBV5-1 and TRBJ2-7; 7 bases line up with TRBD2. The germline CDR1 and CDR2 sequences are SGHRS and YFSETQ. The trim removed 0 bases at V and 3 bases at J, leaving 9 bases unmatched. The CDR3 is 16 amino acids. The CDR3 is CASSLAPLAERYEQYF. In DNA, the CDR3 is TGCGCCAGCAGCTTGGCCCCTCTAGCGGAGCGCTACGAGCAGTACTTC.

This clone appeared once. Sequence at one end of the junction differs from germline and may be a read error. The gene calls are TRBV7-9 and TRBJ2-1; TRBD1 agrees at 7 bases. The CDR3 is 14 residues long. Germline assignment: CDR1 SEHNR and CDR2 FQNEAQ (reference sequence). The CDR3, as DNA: TGTGCCAGCAGCAGCGACAGGGTAGGGTCCCCTGGGATCTTC. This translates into CASSSDRVGSPGIF.

The CDR3 is CASSLGDRRETQYF. CDR3 nucleotides: TGCGCCAGCAGCTTGGGAGACAGACGAGAGACCCAGTACTTC. The rearrangement joins TRBV5-1 to TRBJ2-5; tentative D call: TRBD1 (5 bases). CDR1 is SGHRS, CDR2 YFSETQ, per germline. CDR3 length: 14 residues. V was pared by 0 bases and J by 4 bases, with 10 bases between. Full variable domain (missing parts from reference TRBV5-1 and TRBJ2-5): KAGVTQTPRYLIKTRGQQVTLSCSPISGHRSVSWYQQTPGQGLQFLFEYFSETQRNKGNFPGRFSGRQFSNSRSEMNVSTLELGDSALYLCASSLGDRRETQYFGPGTRLLVL.

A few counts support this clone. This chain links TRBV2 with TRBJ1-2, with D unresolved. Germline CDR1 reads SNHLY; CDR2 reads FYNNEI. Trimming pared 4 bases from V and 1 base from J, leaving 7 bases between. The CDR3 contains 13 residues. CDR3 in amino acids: CASSANNNYGYTF. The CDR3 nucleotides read TGTGCCAGCAGTGCAAACAATAACTATGGCTACACCTTC.

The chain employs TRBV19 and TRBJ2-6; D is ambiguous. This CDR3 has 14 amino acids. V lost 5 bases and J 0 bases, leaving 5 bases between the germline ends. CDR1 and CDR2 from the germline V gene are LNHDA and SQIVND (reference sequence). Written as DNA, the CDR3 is TGTGCCAGTAGTGAGCGCTCTGGGGCCAACGTCCTGACTTTC. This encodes CASSERSGANVLTF.

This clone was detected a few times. The CDR3 loop is CASSQETRPSYEQYF. The CDR3 DNA sequence: TGCGCCAGCAGCCAAGAGACCAGGCCTTCCTACGAGCAGTACTTC. The chain couples TRBV4-1 to TRBJ2-7; D gene ambiguous. The V end lost 0 bases, the J end lost 1 base, and 10 bases lay between the germline ends. The CDR3 has 15 amino acids. CDR1 and CDR2 (germline): MGHRA, YSYEKL.

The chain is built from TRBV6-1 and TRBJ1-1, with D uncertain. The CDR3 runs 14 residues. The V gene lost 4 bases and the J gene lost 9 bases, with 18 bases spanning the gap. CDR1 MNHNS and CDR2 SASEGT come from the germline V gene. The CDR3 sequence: CASSGLYTGKKAFF. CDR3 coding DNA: TGTGCCAGCAGTGGTCTATACACCGGGAAGAAAGCTTTCTTT.

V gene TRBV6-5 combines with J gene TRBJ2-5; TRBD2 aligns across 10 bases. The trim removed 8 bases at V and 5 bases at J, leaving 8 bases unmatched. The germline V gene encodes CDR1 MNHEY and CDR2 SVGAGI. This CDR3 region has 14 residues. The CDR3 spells CASESSGRRETQYF. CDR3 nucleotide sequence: TGTGCCAGCGAGAGTAGCGGGAGGAGGGAGACCCAGTACTTC.

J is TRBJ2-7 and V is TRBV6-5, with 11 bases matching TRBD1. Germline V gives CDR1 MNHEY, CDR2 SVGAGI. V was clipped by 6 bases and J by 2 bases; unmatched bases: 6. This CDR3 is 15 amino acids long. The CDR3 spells CASRTGQGATYEQYF. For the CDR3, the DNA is TGTGCCAGCAGGACCGGACAGGGGGCCACCTACGAGCAGTACTTC.

The CDR3 region is CASSVSHVVGYEGYGYTF. CDR3 coding DNA: TGTGCCAGCAGCGTGAGTCATGTGGTAGGGTACGAGGGCTATGGCTACACCTTC. The chain is built from TRBV9 and TRBJ1-2, with no clear D. The CDR3 length is 18 residues. Germline lookup yields CDR1 SGDLS and CDR2 YYNGEE. Trimming took off 2 bases at V and 4 bases at J, with 24 bases between the two ends.

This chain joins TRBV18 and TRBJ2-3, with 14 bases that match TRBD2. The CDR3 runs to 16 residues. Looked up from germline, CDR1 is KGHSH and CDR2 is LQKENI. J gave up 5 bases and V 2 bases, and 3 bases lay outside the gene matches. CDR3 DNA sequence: TGTGCCAGCTCACCAAGAGGACTAGCGGGGGGAGATACGCAGTATTTT. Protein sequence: CASSPRGLAGGDTQYF.

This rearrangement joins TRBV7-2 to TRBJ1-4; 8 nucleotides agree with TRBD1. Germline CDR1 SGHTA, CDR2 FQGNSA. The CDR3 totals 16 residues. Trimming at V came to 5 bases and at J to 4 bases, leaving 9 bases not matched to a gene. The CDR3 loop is CASSPRQGSSNEKLFF. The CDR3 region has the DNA TGTGCCAGCAGCCCCCGACAGGGGTCGAGTAATGAAAAACTGTTTTTT.

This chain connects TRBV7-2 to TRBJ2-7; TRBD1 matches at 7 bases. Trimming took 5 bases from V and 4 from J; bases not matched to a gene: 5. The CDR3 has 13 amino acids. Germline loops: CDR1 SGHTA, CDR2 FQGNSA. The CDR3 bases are TGTGCCAGCAGCCGGGACAGCTTATACGAGCAGTACTTC. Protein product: CASSRDSLYEQYF.

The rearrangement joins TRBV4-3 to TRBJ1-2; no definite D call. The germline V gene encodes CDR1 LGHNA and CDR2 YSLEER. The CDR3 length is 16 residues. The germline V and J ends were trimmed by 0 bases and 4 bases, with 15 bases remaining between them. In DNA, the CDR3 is TGCGCCAGCAGCCAAGATCGGAGCAGACCTCTCTATGGCTACACCTTC. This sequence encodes CASSQDRSRPLYGYTF.